This TCR beta chain originates from a study of early T cells in non-severe SARS-CoV-2 infection. The ends were cut back, 4 bases at V and 2 bases at J, with 12 bases in the middle. CDR3 length: 14 amino acids. Germline lookup yields CDR1 MDHEN and CDR2 SYDVKM. Researchers attached unique molecular identifiers to individual cDNA molecules. TCRdb itself ran the 5' RACE reads through MiXCR, one entry per CDR3 protein. The table has roughly 50,000 distinct CDR3 sequences, approximately 8.5% seen once. Sequencing input: whole blood. The source is an adult who was a healthcare worker with PCR-confirmed SARS-CoV-2 infection or an uninfected control (not recorded which). The rearrangement links TRBV28 to TRBJ2-7, with D possibly being TRBD2 (5 bases). CDR3 loop: CASSWAGIAYEQYF. The CDR3 DNA reads TGTGCCAGCAGTTGGGCGGGTATTGCCTACGAGCAGTACTTC.